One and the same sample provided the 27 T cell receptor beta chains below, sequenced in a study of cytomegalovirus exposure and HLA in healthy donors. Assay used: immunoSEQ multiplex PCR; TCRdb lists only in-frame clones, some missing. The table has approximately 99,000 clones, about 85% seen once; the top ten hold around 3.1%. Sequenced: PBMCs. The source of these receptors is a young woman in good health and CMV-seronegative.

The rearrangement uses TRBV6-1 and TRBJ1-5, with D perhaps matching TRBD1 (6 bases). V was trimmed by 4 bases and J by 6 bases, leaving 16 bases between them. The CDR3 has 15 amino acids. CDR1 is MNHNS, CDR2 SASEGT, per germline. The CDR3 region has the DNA TGTGCCAGCAGTGCCCCGACAGGTTTTGGTCAGCCCCAGCATTTT. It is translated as CASSAPTGFGQPQHF.

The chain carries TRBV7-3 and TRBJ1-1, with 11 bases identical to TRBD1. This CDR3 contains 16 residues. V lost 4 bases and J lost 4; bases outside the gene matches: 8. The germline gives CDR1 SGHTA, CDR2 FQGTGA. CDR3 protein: CASSSAGTGGSTEAFF. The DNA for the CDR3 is TGTGCCAGCAGCTCGGCGGGGACAGGGGGGAGCACTGAAGCTTTCTTT.

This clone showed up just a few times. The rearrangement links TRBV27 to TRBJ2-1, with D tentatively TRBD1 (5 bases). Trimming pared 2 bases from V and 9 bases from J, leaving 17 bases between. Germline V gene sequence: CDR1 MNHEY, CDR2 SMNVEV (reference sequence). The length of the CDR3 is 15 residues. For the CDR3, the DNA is TGTGCCAGCAGTTTAAACAGGCCATCATCCCCTGAGCAGTTCTTC. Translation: CASSLNRPSSPEQFF.

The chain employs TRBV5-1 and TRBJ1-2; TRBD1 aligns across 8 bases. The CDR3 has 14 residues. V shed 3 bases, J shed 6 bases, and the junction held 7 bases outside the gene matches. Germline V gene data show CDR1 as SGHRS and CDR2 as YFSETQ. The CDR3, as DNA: TGCGCCAGCAGCTGGAAGGGACAGGTAGATGGCTACACCTTC. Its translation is CASSWKGQVDGYTF.

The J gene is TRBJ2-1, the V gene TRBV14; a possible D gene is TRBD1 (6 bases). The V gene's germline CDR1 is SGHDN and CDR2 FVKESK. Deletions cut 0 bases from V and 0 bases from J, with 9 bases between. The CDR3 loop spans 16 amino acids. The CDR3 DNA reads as TGTGCCAGCAGCCAAGACAGGGGAAGCTCCTACAATGAGCAGTTCTTC. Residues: CASSQDRGSSYNEQFF.

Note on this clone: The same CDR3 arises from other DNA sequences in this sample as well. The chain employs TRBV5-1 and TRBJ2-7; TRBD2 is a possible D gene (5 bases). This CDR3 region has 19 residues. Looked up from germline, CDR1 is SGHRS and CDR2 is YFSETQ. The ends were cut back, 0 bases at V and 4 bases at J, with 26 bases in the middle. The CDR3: CASSLAIKAGPIQGYEQYF. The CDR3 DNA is TGCGCCAGCAGCTTGGCCATCAAGGCGGGTCCCATACAAGGGTACGAGCAGTACTTC. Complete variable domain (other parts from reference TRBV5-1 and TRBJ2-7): KAGVTQTPRYLIKTRGQQVTLSCSPISGHRSVSWYQQTPGQGLQFLFEYFSETQRNKGNFPGRFSGRQFSNSRSEMNVSTLELGDSALYLCASSLAIKAGPIQGYEQYFGPGTRLTVT.

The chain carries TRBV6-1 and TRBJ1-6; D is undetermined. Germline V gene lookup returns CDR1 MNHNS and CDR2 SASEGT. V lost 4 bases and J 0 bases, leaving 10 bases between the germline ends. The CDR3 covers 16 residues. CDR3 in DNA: TGTGCCAGCAGTGGATTCGAGAGCTCCTATAATTCACCCCTCCACTTT. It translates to CASSGFESSYNSPLHF.

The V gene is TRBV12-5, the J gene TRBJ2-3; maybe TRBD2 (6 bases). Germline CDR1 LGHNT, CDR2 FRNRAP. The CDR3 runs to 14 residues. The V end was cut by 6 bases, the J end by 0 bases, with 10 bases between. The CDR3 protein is CASGKAGSTDTQYF. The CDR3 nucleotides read TGTGCTAGTGGAAAGGCGGGGAGCACAGATACGCAGTATTTT.

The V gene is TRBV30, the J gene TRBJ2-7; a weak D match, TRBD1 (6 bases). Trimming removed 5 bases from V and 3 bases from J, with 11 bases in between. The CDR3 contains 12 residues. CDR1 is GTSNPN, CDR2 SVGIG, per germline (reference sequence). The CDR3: CAWADRHYEQYF. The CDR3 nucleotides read TGTGCCTGGGCGGACAGACACTACGAGCAGTACTTC. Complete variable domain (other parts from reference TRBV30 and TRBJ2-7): SQTIHQWPATLVQPVGSPLSLECTVEGTSNPNLYWYRQAAGRGLQLLFYSVGIGQISSEVPQNLSASRPQDRQFILSSKKLLLSDSGFYLCAWADRHYEQYFGPGTRLTVT.

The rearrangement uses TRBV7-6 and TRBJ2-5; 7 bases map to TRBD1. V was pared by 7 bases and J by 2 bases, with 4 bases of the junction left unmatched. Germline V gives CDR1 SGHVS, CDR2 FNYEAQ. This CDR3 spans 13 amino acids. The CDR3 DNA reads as TGTGCCAGCACCGGGACAGCTCAAGAGACCCAGTACTTC. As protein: CASTGTAQETQYF. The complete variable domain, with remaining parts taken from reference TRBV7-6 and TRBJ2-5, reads GAGVSQSPRYKVTKRGQDVALRCDPISGHVSLYWYRQALGQGPEFLTYFNYEAQQDKSGLPNDRFSAERPEGSISTLTIQRTEQRDSAMYRCASTGTAQETQYFGPGTRLLVL.

The CDR3 loop is CASSLCFSLGNTIYF. For the CDR3, the DNA is TGTGCCAGCAGTTTATGCTTTAGTCTGGGAAACACCATATATTTT. The rearrangement links TRBV28 to TRBJ1-3; D unclear. Per the germline V gene, CDR1 is MDHEN and CDR2 is SYDVKM. V was cut by 0 bases and J by 4 bases, with 10 bases left in between. CDR3 length equals 15 residues.

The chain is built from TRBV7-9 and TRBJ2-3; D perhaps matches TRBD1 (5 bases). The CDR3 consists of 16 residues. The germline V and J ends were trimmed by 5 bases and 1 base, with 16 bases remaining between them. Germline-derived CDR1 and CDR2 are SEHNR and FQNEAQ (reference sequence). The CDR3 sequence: CASSPRGSFRTDTQYF. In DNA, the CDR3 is TGTGCCAGCAGCCCAAGGGGTAGTTTTCGCACAGATACGCAGTATTTT.

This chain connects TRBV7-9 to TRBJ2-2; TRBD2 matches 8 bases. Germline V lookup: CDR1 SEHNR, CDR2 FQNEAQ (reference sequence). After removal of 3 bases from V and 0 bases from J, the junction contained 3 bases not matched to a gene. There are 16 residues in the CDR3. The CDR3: CASSFAGLANTGELFF. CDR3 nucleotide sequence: TGTGCCAGCAGCTTCGCGGGACTAGCGAACACCGGGGAGCTGTTTTTT.

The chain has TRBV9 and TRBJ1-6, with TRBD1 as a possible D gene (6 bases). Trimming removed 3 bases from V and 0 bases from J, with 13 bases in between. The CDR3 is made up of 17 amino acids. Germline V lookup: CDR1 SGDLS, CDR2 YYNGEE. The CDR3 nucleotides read TGTGCCAGCAGCGGGGGGACACAAAGCTCCTATAATTCACCCCTCCACTTT. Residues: CASSGGTQSSYNSPLHF. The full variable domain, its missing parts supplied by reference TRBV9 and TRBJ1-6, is DSGVTQTPKHLITATGQRVTLRCSPRSGDLSVYWYQQSLDQGLQFLIQYYNGEERAKGNILERFSAQQFPDLHSELNLSSLELGDSALYFCASSGGTQSSYNSPLHFGNGTRLTVT.

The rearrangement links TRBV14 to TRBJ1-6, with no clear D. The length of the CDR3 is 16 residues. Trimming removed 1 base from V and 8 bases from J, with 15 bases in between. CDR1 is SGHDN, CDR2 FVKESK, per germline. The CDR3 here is CASSQVGGGSYSPLHF. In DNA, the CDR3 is TGTGCCAGCAGCCAAGTGGGTGGAGGGTCTTATTCACCCCTCCACTTT. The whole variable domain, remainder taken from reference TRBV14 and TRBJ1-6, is EAGVTQFPSHSVIEKGQTVTLRCDPISGHDNLYWYRRVMGKEIKFLLHFVKESKQDESGMPNNRFLAERTGGTYSTLKVQPAELEDSGVYFCASSQVGGGSYSPLHFGNGTRLTVT.

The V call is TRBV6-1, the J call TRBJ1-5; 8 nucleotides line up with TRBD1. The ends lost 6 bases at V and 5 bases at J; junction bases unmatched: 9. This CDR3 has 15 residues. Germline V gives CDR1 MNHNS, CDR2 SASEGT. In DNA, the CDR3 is TGTGCCAGCAGGGATGTAGCAGGGGGCTATCAGCCCCAGCATTTT. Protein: CASRDVAGGYQPQHF.

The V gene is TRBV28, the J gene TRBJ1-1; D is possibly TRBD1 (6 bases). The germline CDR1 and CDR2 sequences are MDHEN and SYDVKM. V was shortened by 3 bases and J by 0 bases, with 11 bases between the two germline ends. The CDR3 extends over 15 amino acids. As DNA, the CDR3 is TGTGCCAGCAGTTTCATTAGGGGGTTGAACACTGAAGCTTTCTTT. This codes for CASSFIRGLNTEAFF.

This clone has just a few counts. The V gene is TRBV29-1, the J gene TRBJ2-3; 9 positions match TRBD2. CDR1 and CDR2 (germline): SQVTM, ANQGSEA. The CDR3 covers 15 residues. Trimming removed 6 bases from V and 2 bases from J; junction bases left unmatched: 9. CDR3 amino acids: CSVDQLAGATDTQYF. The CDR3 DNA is TGCAGCGTCGACCAACTAGCGGGTGCCACAGATACGCAGTATTTT.

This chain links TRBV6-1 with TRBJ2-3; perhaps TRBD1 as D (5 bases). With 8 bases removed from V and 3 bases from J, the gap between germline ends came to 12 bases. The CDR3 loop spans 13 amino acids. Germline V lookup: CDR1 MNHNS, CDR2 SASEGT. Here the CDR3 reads CASGQGWTDTQYF. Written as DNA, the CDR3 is TGTGCCAGCGGCCAGGGCTGGACAGATACGCAGTATTTT.

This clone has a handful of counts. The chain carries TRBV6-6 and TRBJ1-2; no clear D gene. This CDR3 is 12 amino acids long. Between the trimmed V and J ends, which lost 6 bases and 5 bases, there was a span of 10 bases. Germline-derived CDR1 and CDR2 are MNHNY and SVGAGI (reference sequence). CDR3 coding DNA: TGTGCCAGCAGCCCCAGCGCTTATGGCTACACCTTC. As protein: CASSPSAYGYTF.

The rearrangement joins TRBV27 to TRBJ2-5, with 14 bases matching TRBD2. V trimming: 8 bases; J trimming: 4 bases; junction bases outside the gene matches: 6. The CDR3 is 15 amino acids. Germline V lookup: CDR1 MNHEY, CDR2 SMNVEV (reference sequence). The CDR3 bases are TGTGCCAGCGGGACTAGCGGGGGTTCGGTAGAGACCCAGTACTTC. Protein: CASGTSGGSVETQYF.

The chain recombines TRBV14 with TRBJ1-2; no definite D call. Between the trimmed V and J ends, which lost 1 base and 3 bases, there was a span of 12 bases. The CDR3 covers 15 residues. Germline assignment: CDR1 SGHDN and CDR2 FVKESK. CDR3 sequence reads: CASSQGEGSYYGYTF. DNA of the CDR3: TGTGCCAGCAGCCAAGGAGAGGGCAGCTACTATGGCTACACCTTC.

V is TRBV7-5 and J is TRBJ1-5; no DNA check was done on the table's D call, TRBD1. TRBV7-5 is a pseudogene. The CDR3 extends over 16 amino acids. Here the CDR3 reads CVRSRNLGGPNQPQHF. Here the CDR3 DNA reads TGTGTCAGAAGCCGAAACCTAGGGGGTCCCAATCAGCCCCAGCATTTT.

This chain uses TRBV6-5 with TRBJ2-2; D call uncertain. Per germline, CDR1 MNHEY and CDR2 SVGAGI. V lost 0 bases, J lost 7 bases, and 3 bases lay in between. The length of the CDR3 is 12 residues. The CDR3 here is CASSYSFGELFF. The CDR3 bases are TGTGCCAGCAGTTACTCCTTCGGGGAGCTGTTTTTT.

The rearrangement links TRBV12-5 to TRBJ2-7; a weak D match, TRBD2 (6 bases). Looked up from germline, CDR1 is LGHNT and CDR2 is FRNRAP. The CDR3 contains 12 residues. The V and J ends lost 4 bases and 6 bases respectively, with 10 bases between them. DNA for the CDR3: TGTGCTAGTGGTTGGGACTTTTCCGAGCAGTACTTC. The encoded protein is CASGWDFSEQYF.

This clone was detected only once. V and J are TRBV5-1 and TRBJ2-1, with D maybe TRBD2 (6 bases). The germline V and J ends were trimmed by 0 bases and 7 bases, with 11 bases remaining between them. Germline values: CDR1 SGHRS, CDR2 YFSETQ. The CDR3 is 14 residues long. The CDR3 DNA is TGCGCCAGCAGCTTGGAGGGACTGACGAATGAGCAGTTCTTC. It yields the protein CASSLEGLTNEQFF.

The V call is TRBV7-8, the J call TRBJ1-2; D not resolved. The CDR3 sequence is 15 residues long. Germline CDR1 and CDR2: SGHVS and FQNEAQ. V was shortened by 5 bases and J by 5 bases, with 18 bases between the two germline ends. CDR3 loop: CASSPRRVELYGYTF. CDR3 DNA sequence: TGTGCCAGCAGCCCTAGACGGGTGGAGTTATATGGCTACACCTTC.